The 12 T cell receptor beta chains reported below all come from one sample, sequenced in a study of blood T cell repertoires in COVID-19. The repertoire was sequenced with immunoSEQ multiplex PCR; TCRdb's copy has only in-frame clones and lacks some. The sample has 150,000 to 200,000 clones, about 88% seen once. Sequenced sample: PBMCs or T cells enriched from blood (not recorded which). All receptors derive from a middle-aged woman with acute COVID-19.

The chain recombines TRBV12-3 or TRBV12-4 with TRBJ1-2; 7 nucleotides align to TRBD1. The CDR3 runs to 13 residues. Trimming removed 6 bases from V and 8 bases from J; junction bases left unmatched: 9. The DNA for the CDR3 is TGTGCCAGCAGAAGGACAGGAAATGAGGGCTACACCTTC. Translated: CASRRTGNEGYTF.

The chain is built from TRBV5-1 and TRBJ2-1; D not resolved. The V gene lost 2 bases and the J gene lost 8 bases, with 5 bases spanning the gap. CDR1 and CDR2 from the germline V gene are SGHRS and YFSETQ. This CDR3 comprises 11 residues. The CDR3 spells CASSLADEQFF. For the CDR3, the DNA is TGCGCCAGCAGCTTAGCCGATGAGCAGTTCTTC.

The chain combines TRBV28 with TRBJ2-1; 8 bases agree with TRBD2. The V gene's germline CDR1 is MDHEN and CDR2 SYDVKM. The CDR3 is 15 amino acids. The V gene end was trimmed by 5 bases and the J gene end by 1 base; junction bases not matched to a gene: 4. CDR3 sequence: CASSPGGGSYNEQFF. For the CDR3, the DNA is TGTGCCAGCAGTCCCGGGGGGGGATCCTACAATGAGCAGTTCTTC.

In its sample, this clone was seen once. V gene TRBV19 combines with J gene TRBJ1-2; D gene uncertain. CDR3 length: 12 amino acids. V was pared by 3 bases and J by 6 bases, with 8 bases between. Looked up from germline, CDR1 is LNHDA and CDR2 is SQIVND (reference sequence). DNA for the CDR3: TGTGCCAGTAGTATGTCAGGAAATGGCTACACCTTC. Amino acids: CASSMSGNGYTF.

The chain is built from TRBV2 and TRBJ1-1; TRBD1 matches 8 bases. Germline V lookup: CDR1 SNHLY, CDR2 FYNNEI. V trimming: 1 base; J trimming: 1 base; junction bases outside the gene matches: 5. The CDR3 has 16 residues. CDR3 sequence: CASSEGRGRGNTEAFF. The CDR3 DNA reads as TGTGCCAGCAGTGAAGGCAGGGGGCGTGGGAACACTGAAGCTTTCTTT.

The chain couples TRBV7-9 to TRBJ2-7, with TRBD1 matching 9 bases. CDR3 length: 15 residues. V lost 4 bases to trimming and J lost 3 bases; unmatched junction nucleotides: 7. Germline V CDR1 and CDR2: SEHNR, FQNEAQ (reference sequence). CDR3 sequence reads: CASSSTGTGYYEQYF. CDR3 DNA sequence: TGTGCCAGCAGCTCAACCGGGACAGGGTACTACGAGCAGTACTTC.

This clone came up once. The V and J genes are TRBV6-4 and TRBJ2-1, with D unclear. CDR3 length: 11 amino acids. V lost 2 bases, J lost 10 bases, and 6 bases lay in between. The germline V gene encodes CDR1 MRHNA and CDR2 SNTAGT. In nucleotides, the CDR3 is TGTGCCAGCAGTGACGGCTGGGAGCAGTTCTTC. Protein product: CASSDGWEQFF.

The chain links TRBV6-5 to TRBJ1-2; 7 bases align to TRBD1. The CDR3 sequence is 14 residues long. The germline V gene encodes CDR1 MNHEY and CDR2 SVGAGI. Losses at the gene ends were 5 bases for V and 2 bases for J; bases not matched to a gene: 5. The CDR3 loop is CASSRQGTNYGYTF. CDR3 coding DNA: TGTGCCAGCAGTAGACAGGGAACCAACTATGGCTACACCTTC.

This clone was seen a handful of times. This chain joins TRBV19 and TRBJ2-3; TRBD1 matches at 7 bases. J was trimmed by 3 bases and V by 1 base; bases with no gene match: 13. The CDR3 spans 18 residues. Germline V gene sequence: CDR1 LNHDA, CDR2 SQIVND (reference sequence). This chain's CDR3 is CASSIVLRGLGSTDTQYF. The CDR3 nucleotides are TGTGCCAGTAGTATAGTTTTGAGGGGGCTTGGGTCTACAGATACGCAGTATTTT. The whole variable domain, filled in from reference TRBV19 and TRBJ2-3, reads DGGITQSPKYLFRKEGQNVTLSCEQNLNHDAMYWYRQDPGQGLRLIYYSQIVNDFQKGDIAEGYSVSREKKESFPLTVTSAQKNPTAFYLCASSIVLRGLGSTDTQYFGPGTRLTVL.

The V call is TRBV19, the J call TRBJ1-1; D uncertain. The CDR3 runs to 11 residues. The germline CDR1 and CDR2 sequences are LNHDA and SQIVND (reference sequence). The V end lost 11 bases, the J end lost 2 bases, and 9 bases lay between the germline ends. The DNA for the CDR3 is TGTGCCGTACGGTCAAACACTGAAGCTTTCTTT. It yields the protein CAVRSNTEAFF.

The chain couples TRBV7-3 to TRBJ2-2, with a tentative D call TRBD2 (6 bases). V lost 5 bases and J lost 4, with 20 bases in between. CDR3 length equals 17 residues. Germline CDR1 and CDR2: SGHTA and FQGTGA. The chain's CDR3 is CASSAAGLTLSTGELFF. The CDR3 DNA follows: TGTGCCAGCAGCGCGGCGGGGTTAACATTGTCCACCGGGGAGCTGTTTTTT.

This clone has ten or more counts. This chain connects TRBV4-1 to TRBJ2-5; D is possibly TRBD2 (5 bases). V was clipped by 6 bases and J by 1 base, with 9 bases between them. Germline V gene sequence: CDR1 MGHRA, CDR2 YSYEKL. This CDR3 is built from 13 residues. The CDR3 nucleotides are TGCGCCAGCAGTCGACTACTCCAAGAGACCCAGTACTTC. It yields the protein CASSRLLQETQYF.